A single sample gave rise to the 27 T cell receptor beta chains below, sequenced in a study of memory CD4+ T cells and cytomegalovirus serostatus. The sort gate was single viable CD3+CD4+CD8-CD45RO+ cells for memory CD4+ T cells. Some clones are missing from TCRdb's copy, which holds only in-frame ones; the method was immunoSEQ multiplex PCR. The table lists 40,000 to 55,000 clones, just under 80% of them singletons. The sample was memory CD4+ T cells from blood. These receptors were taken from an adult in good health and CMV-seronegative.

The chain uses TRBV7-3 and TRBJ2-2, with D tentatively TRBD1 (5 bases). V was shortened by 4 bases and J by 2 bases, with 11 bases between the two germline ends. The CDR3 runs 15 residues. The germline CDR1 and CDR2 sequences are SGHTA and FQGTGA. CDR3 sequence (DNA): TGTGCCAGCAGCTACTGGACACCTAACACCGGGGAGCTGTTTTTT. It translates to CASSYWTPNTGELFF.

V usage is TRBV2 and J usage is TRBJ2-7; D ambiguous. This CDR3 has 15 amino acids. CDR1 is SNHLY and CDR2 is FYNNEI in the germline V gene. V lost 6 bases and J 6 bases, leaving 21 bases between the germline ends. CDR3: CASRSLRTDSAEQYF. CDR3 coding DNA: TGTGCCAGCAGATCCCTCCGGACCGATTCCGCCGAGCAGTACTTC.

This clone was detected a few times. This rearrangement joins TRBV7-9 to TRBJ1-3; D not certain. The CDR3 runs 16 residues. Germline CDR1 and CDR2: SEHNR and FQNEAQ (reference sequence). V was clipped by 1 base and J by 0 bases, with 10 bases between them. This CDR3 reads CASSLEEGVSGNTIYF. The CDR3 nucleotides read TGTGCCAGCAGCTTAGAGGAGGGCGTCTCTGGAAACACCATATATTTT.

The chain links TRBV5-4 to TRBJ1-5, with D tentatively TRBD1 (5 bases). From germline, CDR1 is SGHNT and CDR2 YYREEE (reference sequence). V lost 4 bases, J lost 9 bases, and 17 bases lay in between. The CDR3 length is 14 residues. CDR3 amino acids: CASSAYGTAGPQHF. CDR3 coding DNA: TGTGCCAGCAGCGCATACGGGACTGCAGGGCCCCAGCATTTT.

The chain uses TRBV6-1 and TRBJ2-7; D is perhaps TRBD2 (6 bases). In germline, CDR1 is MNHNS, CDR2 SASEGT. Deletions cut 11 bases from V and 4 bases from J, with 18 bases between. CDR3 size: 13 residues. For the CDR3, the DNA is TGTGCCTCAGCCGGGACTTCGCTATACGAGCAGTACTTC. It is translated as CASAGTSLYEQYF.

The chain has TRBV6-5 and TRBJ1-1, with D unclear. The CDR3 covers 14 residues. Germline V CDR1 and CDR2: MNHEY, SVGAGI. Trimming took off 2 bases at V and 2 bases at J, with 9 bases between the two ends. Here the CDR3 reads CASSYRQGNTEAFF. The CDR3 nucleotides are TGTGCCAGCAGTTACCGACAAGGAAACACTGAAGCTTTCTTT.

The chain joins TRBV7-9 to TRBJ1-2; no reliable D call. The CDR3 runs 14 residues. The V end was cut by 1 base, the J end by 7 bases, with 13 bases between. The germline V gene has CDR1 SEHNR and CDR2 FQNEAQ (reference sequence). The CDR3 spells CASSLGAEVSGYTF. The CDR3 nucleotides read TGTGCCAGCAGCTTAGGGGCGGAGGTCTCTGGCTACACCTTC.

The chain recombines TRBV28 with TRBJ1-1; possible D gene TRBD1, 5 bases. The CDR3 is 12 amino acids. V lost 8 bases, J lost 1 base, and 8 bases lay in between. Germline V gene lookup returns CDR1 MDHEN and CDR2 SYDVKM. CDR3 nucleotides: TGTGCCAGCTCTGACAGGAACACTGAAGCTTTCTTT. Its translation is CASSDRNTEAFF.

The chain joins TRBV7-8 to TRBJ2-3, with 9 bases matching TRBD2. From germline, CDR1 is SGHVS and CDR2 FQNEAQ. After removal of 1 base from V and 5 bases from J, the junction contained 7 bases not matched to a gene. This CDR3 is built from 16 residues. In DNA, the CDR3 is TGTGCCAGCAGCTTAGACAGAGCGGGAGGCCGAGATACGCAGTATTTT. Amino acids: CASSLDRAGGRDTQYF.

The chain is built from TRBV6-1 and TRBJ1-5; 7 nucleotides agree with TRBD1. The CDR3 sequence is 14 residues long. Germline CDR1 MNHNS, CDR2 SASEGT. J was trimmed by 3 bases and V by 7 bases; bases with no gene match: 6. The CDR3 region is CASMDRPNNQPQHF. DNA of the CDR3: TGTGCCAGCATGGACAGGCCCAACAATCAGCCCCAGCATTTT.

The chain employs TRBV6-1 and TRBJ2-3, with D uncertain. Per the germline V gene, CDR1 is MNHNS and CDR2 is SASEGT. This CDR3 region has 14 residues. V was trimmed by 7 bases and J by 5 bases, leaving 16 bases between them. CDR3 region: CASTFWQVKDTQYF. In nucleotides, the CDR3 is TGTGCCAGCACGTTTTGGCAGGTTAAAGATACGCAGTATTTT.

The chain joins TRBV27 to TRBJ1-1, with D possibly matching TRBD1 (5 bases). V was cut by 2 bases and J by 5 bases, with 12 bases left in between. Germline CDR1 is MNHEY and CDR2 is SMNVEV (reference sequence). This CDR3 comprises 14 residues. The CDR3: CASSLGGVGTEAFF. The DNA for the CDR3 is TGTGCCAGCAGTTTAGGAGGGGTAGGTACTGAAGCTTTCTTT.

V usage is TRBV7-9 and J usage is TRBJ2-7; D not certain. The ends were cut back, 5 bases at V and 1 base at J, with 12 bases in the middle. The CDR3 is 14 amino acids. Per the germline V gene, CDR1 is SEHNR and CDR2 is FQNEAQ (reference sequence). CDR3 DNA sequence: TGTGCCAGCAGCGTCCCCGCTAGTTCCTACGAGCAGTACTTC. Translated, it gives CASSVPASSYEQYF.

The chain is built from TRBV27 and TRBJ1-6, with 9 nucleotides matching TRBD1. V lost 4 bases and J lost 6; bases outside the gene matches: 1. This CDR3 region has 14 residues. CDR1 is MNHEY, CDR2 SMNVEV, per germline (reference sequence). The CDR3 sequence is CASSWGQGNSPLHF. The CDR3 DNA is TGTGCCAGCAGTTGGGGACAGGGTAATTCACCCCTCCACTTT.

The rearrangement uses TRBV15 and TRBJ2-3, with no clear D. Germline loops: CDR1 LNHNV, CDR2 YYDKDF (reference sequence). V shed 4 bases and J shed 2 bases, with 13 bases lying between them. The CDR3 runs to 15 residues. The CDR3 DNA reads TGTGCCACCAGCAAGGGCCAACAGTTCACAGATACGCAGTATTTT. This translates into CATSKGQQFTDTQYF.

The rearrangement uses TRBV7-6 and TRBJ2-3, with D possibly matching TRBD2 (6 bases). CDR3 length: 17 amino acids. The V end lost 5 bases, the J end lost 5 bases, and 23 bases lay between the germline ends. Germline V gives CDR1 SGHVS, CDR2 FNYEAQ. CDR3 nucleotides: TGTGCCAGCAGCCCCCACTTAGCCGGGAGAATAGAAGATACGCAGTATTTT. Its protein product is CASSPHLAGRIEDTQYF.

The chain links TRBV6-6 to TRBJ2-1; 9 positions match TRBD1. The CDR3 spans 15 residues. V shed 2 bases and J 6 bases; nucleotides not matched to a gene: 5. Germline V CDR1 and CDR2: MNHNY, SVGAGI (reference sequence). The CDR3 protein is CASSYGQGKVNEQFF. The CDR3 coding sequence is TGTGCCAGCAGTTACGGACAGGGGAAGGTCAATGAGCAGTTCTTC.

The chain joins TRBV28 to TRBJ2-7; 8 positions match TRBD2. The germline CDR1 and CDR2 sequences are MDHEN and SYDVKM. Losses at the gene ends were 8 bases for V and 3 bases for J; bases not matched to a gene: 9. The CDR3 spans 14 residues. Written as DNA, the CDR3 is TGTGCCAGCTTGGGTCTAGCGGGTTACTACGAGCAGTACTTC. Residues: CASLGLAGYYEQYF. The entire variable domain, with the rest obtained from reference TRBV28 and TRBJ2-7, is as follows: DVKVTQSSRYLVKRTGEKVFLECVQDMDHENMFWYRQDPGLGLRLIYFSYDVKMKEKGDIPEGYSVSREKKERFSLILESASTNQTSMYLCASLGLAGYYEQYFGPGTRLTVT.

DNA for the CDR3: TGCGCCAGCAGCTTGGAGTGGGGGATGGATACGCAGTATTTT. Translating it yields CASSLEWGMDTQYF. This chain joins TRBV5-1 and TRBJ2-3; either TRBD1 or TRBD2 may fit D (5 bases each). The V gene's germline CDR1 is SGHRS and CDR2 YFSETQ. With 0 bases removed from V and 6 bases from J, the gap between germline ends came to 11 bases. The CDR3 has 14 amino acids.

The chain employs TRBV28 and TRBJ1-1; D perhaps matches TRBD1 (5 bases). Germline V gene sequence: CDR1 MDHEN, CDR2 SYDVKM. The germline V and J ends were trimmed by 5 bases and 5 bases, with 15 bases remaining between them. This CDR3 region has 14 residues. This CDR3 reads CASSPTRGRTEAFF. CDR3 DNA sequence: TGTGCCAGCAGTCCCACGAGGGGCCGAACTGAAGCTTTCTTT. Full variable domain (rest looked up from reference TRBV28 and TRBJ1-1): DVKVTQSSRYLVKRTGEKVFLECVQDMDHENMFWYRQDPGLGLRLIYFSYDVKMKEKGDIPEGYSVSREKKERFSLILESASTNQTSMYLCASSPTRGRTEAFFGQGTRLTVV.

V is TRBV5-4 and J is TRBJ2-3; no clear D. The CDR3 loop spans 14 amino acids. In germline, CDR1 is SGHNT, CDR2 YYREEE (reference sequence). Trimming took 0 bases from V and 0 from J, leaving 5 bases between them. The CDR3 protein is CASSLAGSTDTQYF. The DNA for the CDR3 is TGTGCCAGCAGCTTGGCAGGTAGCACAGATACGCAGTATTTT.

CDR3 nucleotide sequence: TGTGCCAGCAGCCAAGATTTGGATACACAGACCCAGTACTTC. Protein: CASSQDLDTQTQYF. The V call is TRBV14, the J call TRBJ2-5, with D hard to call. Germline loops: CDR1 SGHDN, CDR2 FVKESK. The CDR3 totals 14 residues. V lost 0 bases and J 6 bases, leaving 11 bases between the germline ends.

Only one count was recorded for this clone. V gene TRBV7-3 combines with J gene TRBJ2-3; D perhaps matches TRBD2 (7 bases). The germline V gene has CDR1 SGHTA and CDR2 FQGTGA. The V gene lost 0 bases and the J gene lost 4 bases, with 14 bases spanning the gap. The CDR3 loop spans 16 amino acids. CDR3 nucleotides: TGTGCCAGCAGCTTAACGGGGGGGCTGGGCCCAGATACGCAGTATTTT. It specifies CASSLTGGLGPDTQYF.

There are a few counts of this clone. V gene TRBV2 combines with J gene TRBJ1-5; the D is unclear. Trimming removed 1 base at V and 4 bases at J, with 20 bases between. Germline assignment: CDR1 SNHLY and CDR2 FYNNEI. This CDR3 contains 18 residues. The CDR3 loop reads CASSEVSEKVAPNQPQHF. The CDR3 coding sequence is TGTGCCAGCAGTGAAGTTTCCGAAAAGGTGGCACCAAATCAGCCCCAGCATTTT.

V is TRBV2 and J is TRBJ2-7; D gene uncertain. Germline V gene lookup returns CDR1 SNHLY and CDR2 FYNNEI. CDR3 length equals 16 residues. Trimming shortened V by 3 bases and J by 6 bases, and 21 bases separated the two germline ends. CDR3: CASSDLPGPSGGEQYF. The CDR3 bases are TGTGCCAGCAGTGATCTCCCAGGCCCCTCCGGTGGCGAGCAGTACTTC.

This clone has just a few counts. V and J are TRBV27 and TRBJ2-7; D is unresolved. CDR3 length: 14 amino acids. V lost 4 bases, J lost 3 bases, and 13 bases lay in between. The V gene's germline CDR1 is MNHEY and CDR2 SMNVEV (reference sequence). The CDR3 nucleotides read TGTGCCAGCAGTTCCCTATTCGGAGTCTACGAGCAGTACTTC. Its protein is CASSSLFGVYEQYF.

This chain uses TRBV7-9 with TRBJ2-5; 14 bases are shared with TRBD2. This CDR3 is 17 amino acids long. With 5 bases clipped from V and 4 bases from J, the junction kept 9 bases outside the gene matches. The germline gives CDR1 SEHNR, CDR2 FQNEAQ (reference sequence). The CDR3 sequence: CASSQGTSGSGGETQYF. The CDR3 DNA follows: TGTGCCAGCAGCCAAGGGACTAGCGGGAGCGGTGGAGAGACCCAGTACTTC.